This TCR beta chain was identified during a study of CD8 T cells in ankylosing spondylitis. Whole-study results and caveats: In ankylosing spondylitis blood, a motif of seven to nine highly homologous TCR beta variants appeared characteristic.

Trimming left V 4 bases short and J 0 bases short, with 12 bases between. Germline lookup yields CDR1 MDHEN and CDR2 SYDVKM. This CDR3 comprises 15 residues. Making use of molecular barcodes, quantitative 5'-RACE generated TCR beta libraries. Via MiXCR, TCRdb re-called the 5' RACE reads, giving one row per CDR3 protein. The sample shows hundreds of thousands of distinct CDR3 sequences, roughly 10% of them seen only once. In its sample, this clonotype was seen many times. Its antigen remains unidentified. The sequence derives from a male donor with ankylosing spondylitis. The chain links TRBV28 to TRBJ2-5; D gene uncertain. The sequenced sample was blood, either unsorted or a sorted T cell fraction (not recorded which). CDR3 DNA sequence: TGTGCCAGCAGTTGGGCCAGTTTGTACCAAGAGACCCAGTACTTC. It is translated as CASSWASLYQETQYF.